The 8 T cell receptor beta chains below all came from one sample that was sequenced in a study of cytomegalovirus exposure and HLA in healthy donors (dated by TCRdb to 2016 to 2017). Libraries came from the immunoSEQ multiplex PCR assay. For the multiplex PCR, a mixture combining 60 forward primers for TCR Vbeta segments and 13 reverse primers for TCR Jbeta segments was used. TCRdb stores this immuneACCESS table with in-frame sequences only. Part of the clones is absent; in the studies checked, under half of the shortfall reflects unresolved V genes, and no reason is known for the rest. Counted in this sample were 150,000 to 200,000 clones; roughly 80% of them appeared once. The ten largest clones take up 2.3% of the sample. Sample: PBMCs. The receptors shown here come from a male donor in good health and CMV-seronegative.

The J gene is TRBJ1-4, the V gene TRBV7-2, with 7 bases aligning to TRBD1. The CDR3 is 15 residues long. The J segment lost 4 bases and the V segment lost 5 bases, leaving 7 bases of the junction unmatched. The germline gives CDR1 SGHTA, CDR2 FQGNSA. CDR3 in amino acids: CASSRGGSLNEKLFF. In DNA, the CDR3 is TGTGCCAGCAGCAGAGGGGGCAGCCTTAATGAAAAACTGTTTTTT.

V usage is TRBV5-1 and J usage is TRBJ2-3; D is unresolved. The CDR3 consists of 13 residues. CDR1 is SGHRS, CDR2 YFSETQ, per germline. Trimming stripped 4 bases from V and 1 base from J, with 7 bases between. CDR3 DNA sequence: TGCGCCAGCAGCCCTGAGGGCACAGATACGCAGTATTTT. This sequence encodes CASSPEGTDTQYF. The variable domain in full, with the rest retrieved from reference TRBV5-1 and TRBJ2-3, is KAGVTQTPRYLIKTRGQQVTLSCSPISGHRSVSWYQQTPGQGLQFLFEYFSETQRNKGNFPGRFSGRQFSNSRSEMNVSTLELGDSALYLCASSPEGTDTQYFGPGTRLTVL.

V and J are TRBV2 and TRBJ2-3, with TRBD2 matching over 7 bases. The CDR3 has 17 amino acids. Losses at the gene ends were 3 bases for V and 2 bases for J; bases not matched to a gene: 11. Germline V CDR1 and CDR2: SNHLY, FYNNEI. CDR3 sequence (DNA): TGTGCCAGCAGTGAGTTAGGGGCGGGGGTTTCCACAGATACGCAGTATTTT. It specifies CASSELGAGVSTDTQYF. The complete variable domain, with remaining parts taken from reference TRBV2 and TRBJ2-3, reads EPEVTQTPSHQVTQMGQEVILRCVPISNHLYFYWYRQILGQKVEFLVSFYNNEISEKSEIFDDQFSVERPDGSNFTLKIRSTKLEDSAMYFCASSELGAGVSTDTQYFGPGTRLTVL.

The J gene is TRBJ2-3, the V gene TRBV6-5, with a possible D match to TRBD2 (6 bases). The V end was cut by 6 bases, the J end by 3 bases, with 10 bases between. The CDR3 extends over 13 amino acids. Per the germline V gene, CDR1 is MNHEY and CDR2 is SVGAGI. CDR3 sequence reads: CASSIGGTDTQYF. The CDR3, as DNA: TGTGCCAGCAGCATCGGAGGGACAGATACGCAGTATTTT.

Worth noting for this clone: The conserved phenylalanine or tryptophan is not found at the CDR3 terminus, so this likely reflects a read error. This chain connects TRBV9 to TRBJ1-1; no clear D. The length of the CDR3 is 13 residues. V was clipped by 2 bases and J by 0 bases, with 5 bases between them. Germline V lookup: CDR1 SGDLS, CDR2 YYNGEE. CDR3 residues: CASSVDMNTEAFS. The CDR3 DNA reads TGTGCCAGCAGCGTTGACATGAACACTGAAGCTTTCTCT.

CDR3 loop: CAISSGQGRKELFF. CDR3 DNA sequence: TGTGCCATCAGTTCCGGACAGGGAAGAAAGGAGCTGTTTTTT. The chain combines TRBV10-3 with TRBJ2-2, with 8 positions matching TRBD1. The CDR3 covers 14 residues. V gave up 5 bases and J gave up 10 bases; unmatched junction bases: 9. Germline-derived CDR1 and CDR2 are ENHRY and SYGVKD.

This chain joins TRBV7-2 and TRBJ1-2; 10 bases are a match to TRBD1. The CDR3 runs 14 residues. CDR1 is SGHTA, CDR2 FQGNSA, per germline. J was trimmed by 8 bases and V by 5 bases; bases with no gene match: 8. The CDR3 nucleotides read TGTGCCAGCAGCCCGGACAGGGGGGGACGGGGCTACACCTTC. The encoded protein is CASSPDRGGRGYTF. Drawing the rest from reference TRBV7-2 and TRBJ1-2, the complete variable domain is GAGVSQSPSNKVTEKGKDVELRCDPISGHTALYWYRQSLGQGLEFLIYFQGNSAPDKSGLPSDRFSAERTGGSVSTLTIQRTQQEDSAVYLCASSPDRGGRGYTFGSGTRLTVV.

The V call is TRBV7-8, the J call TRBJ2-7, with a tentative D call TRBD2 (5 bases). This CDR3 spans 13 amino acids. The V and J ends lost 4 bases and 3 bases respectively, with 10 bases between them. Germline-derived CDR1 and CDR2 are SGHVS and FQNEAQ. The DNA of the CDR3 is TGTGCCAGCAGCTATCGGACTGTCTACGAGCAGTACTTC. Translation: CASSYRTVYEQYF.